A selection of T cell receptor beta chains follows, all from one sample in a study of blood T cells in healthy people across ages. TCRdb passed the 5' RACE reads through MiXCR, listing each CDR3 protein once. Of about 290,000 distinct CDR3 sequences in the sample, around 29% are singletons; the top ten hold around 30%. Sequencing was done on a sample of blood. The receptors originated from a woman in her sixties or seventies in good health. CDR3s include the opening cysteine and the closing phenylalanine or tryptophan. D genes are given only for firm matches. Only some rows state a clone size, as once, few, many or a class for expanded clones.

clone_size: NA
v_call: TRBV20-1
j_call: TRBJ2-3
d_call: NA
cdr3_aa: CSARDNSAGFWDTQYF
cdr3_nt: TGCAGTGCTAGAGATAATTCTGCGGGATTCTGGGATACGCAGTATTTT

clone_size: NA
v_call: TRBV2
j_call: TRBJ1-2
d_call: NA
cdr3_aa: CASILDQNYGYTF
cdr3_nt: TGTGCCAGCATCCTGGACCAAAACTATGGCTACACCTTC

clone_size: NA
v_call: TRBV10-1
j_call: TRBJ2-7
d_call: TRBD1
cdr3_aa: CASNNTHGTGGFNEQYF
cdr3_nt: TGCGCCAGCAATAACACCCATGGGACAGGGGGCTTCAACGAGCAGTACTTC

clone_size: few
v_call: TRBV7-2
j_call: TRBJ1-2
d_call: NA
cdr3_aa: CASSPRNGYTF
cdr3_nt: TGTGCCAGCAGCCCCCGCAATGGCTACACCTTC

clone_size: NA
v_call: TRBV7-8
j_call: TRBJ2-3
d_call: NA
cdr3_aa: CASSLVRDPRKSTDTQYF
cdr3_nt: TGTGCCAGCAGCTTAGTTAGGGACCCCAGGAAGAGCACAGATACGCAGTATTTT

clone_size: few
v_call: TRBV7-2
j_call: TRBJ2-5
d_call: NA
cdr3_aa: CASSLGLGKTQYF
cdr3_nt: TGTGCCAGCAGCTTAGGTTTAGGAAAGACCCAGTACTTC

clone_size: NA
v_call: TRBV2
j_call: TRBJ1-1
d_call: NA
cdr3_aa: CASSEALRKGRVSTEAFF
cdr3_nt: TGTGCCAGCAGTGAAGCGCTAAGGAAAGGGAGGGTATCCACTGAAGCTTTCTTT

clone_size: many
v_call: TRBV20-1
j_call: TRBJ2-3
d_call: NA
cdr3_aa: CSAKGEGTDTQYF
cdr3_nt: TGCAGTGCTAAGGGTGAGGGCACAGATACGCAGTATTTT

clone_size: many
v_call: TRBV5-1
j_call: TRBJ2-1
d_call: NA
cdr3_aa: CASSVGMREQFF
cdr3_nt: TGCGCCAGCAGCGTAGGTATGCGGGAGCAGTTCTTC

clone_size: NA
v_call: TRBV6-2/TRBV6-3
j_call: TRBJ1-6
d_call: NA
cdr3_aa: CASSYSSALHF
cdr3_nt: TGTGCCAGCAGTTACTCGAGTGCCCTCCACTTT

clone_size: many
v_call: TRBV12-3/TRBV12-4
j_call: TRBJ2-4
d_call: NA
cdr3_aa: CASSFGGTRNIQYF
cdr3_nt: TGTGCCAGCAGTTTTGGGGGCACGAGAAACATTCAGTACTTC